These 6 T cell receptor beta chains were sequenced from one sample in a study of T cell repertoires in cytomegalovirus infection. TCRdb analysed the reads with MiXCR anew, one entry per CDR3 protein. Of 300,000 to 400,000 distinct CDR3 sequences listed, 8% to 10% are singletons. What was sequenced was PBMCs. The source of these receptors is a human donor in good health (CMV status not recorded). Some clones in this sample may be carry-over from other donors' samples.

V and J are TRBV10-3 and TRBJ1-2; no reliable D call. This CDR3 has 13 amino acids. V lost 8 bases, J lost 0 bases, and 10 bases lay in between. Germline CDR1 ENHRY, CDR2 SYGVKD. The CDR3 protein is CAIAEQPNYGYTF. CDR3 sequence (DNA): TGTGCCATCGCGGAGCAGCCTAACTATGGCTACACCTTC.

This clonotype was counted only a few times. This chain joins TRBV7-6 and TRBJ2-4; 10 bases line up with TRBD2. The CDR3 sequence is 19 residues long. Germline CDR1 is SGHVS and CDR2 is FNYEAQ. V lost 3 bases and J lost 9; bases outside the gene matches: 20. As DNA, the CDR3 is TGTGCCAGCAGCTTTCGTGAGGGGCCGACCACTAGCGGGGTTGGCATTCAGTACTTC. Its translation: CASSFREGPTTSGVGIQYF.

This clonotype was picked up one time. The chain uses TRBV7-2 and TRBJ2-5, with D maybe TRBD2 (5 bases). Germline CDR1 reads SGHTA; CDR2 reads FQGNSA. V was clipped by 5 bases and J by 2 bases, with 12 bases between them. CDR3 size: 14 residues. CDR3 residues: CASSLRTGQETQYF. CDR3 DNA sequence: TGTGCCAGCAGCCTCCGGACTGGACAAGAGACCCAGTACTTC. Supplemented by reference TRBV7-2 and TRBJ2-5, the full variable domain reads GAGVSQSPSNKVTEKGKDVELRCDPISGHTALYWYRQSLGQGLEFLIYFQGNSAPDKSGLPSDRFSAERTGGSVSTLTIQRTQQEDSAVYLCASSLRTGQETQYFGPGTRLLVL.

This clonotype has ten or more counts. V and J are TRBV28 and TRBJ1-1; D perhaps matches TRBD1 (5 bases). Germline lookup yields CDR1 MDHEN and CDR2 SYDVKM. V lost 6 bases, J lost 4 bases, and 15 bases lay in between. This CDR3 has 14 amino acids. CDR3 coding DNA: TGTGCCAGCAGCCCCGGGGGTCCGGGCACTGAAGCTTTCTTT. Protein: CASSPGGPGTEAFF.

This clonotype was observed a handful of times. This chain uses TRBV27 with TRBJ1-4, with D maybe TRBD1 (6 bases). Germline loops: CDR1 MNHEY, CDR2 SMNVEV (reference sequence). V dropped 4 bases and J dropped 1 base, with 13 bases sitting between them. There are 16 residues in the CDR3. The CDR3 DNA reads TGTGCCAGCAGTTCTCGGACAGTTAGAACTAATGAAAAACTGTTTTTT. It yields the protein CASSSRTVRTNEKLFF. Complete variable domain (other parts from reference TRBV27 and TRBJ1-4): EAQVTQNPRYLITVTGKKLTVTCSQNMNHEYMSWYRQDPGLGLRQIYYSMNVEVTDKGDVPEGYKVSRKEKRNFPLILESPSPNQTSLYFCASSSRTVRTNEKLFFGSGTQLSVL.

CDR3 sequence reads: CASSIWSGGRSEQYF. DNA for the CDR3: TGTGCCAGTAGTATATGGTCCGGGGGCCGGAGCGAGCAGTACTTC. The V and J genes are TRBV19 and TRBJ2-7; D is tentatively TRBD1 or TRBD2 (6 bases each). V lost 2 bases to trimming and J lost 6 bases, with 17 bases between them. CDR1 and CDR2 from the germline V gene are LNHDA and SQIVND (reference sequence). The CDR3 totals 15 residues.